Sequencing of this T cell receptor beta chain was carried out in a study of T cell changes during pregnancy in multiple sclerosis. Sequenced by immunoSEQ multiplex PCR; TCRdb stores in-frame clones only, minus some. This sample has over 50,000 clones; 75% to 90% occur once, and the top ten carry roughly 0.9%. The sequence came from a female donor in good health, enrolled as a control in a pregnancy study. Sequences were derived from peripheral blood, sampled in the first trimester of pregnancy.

This CDR3 reads CASSPGTGGRYEQYF. In DNA, the CDR3 is TGTGCCAGCAGCCCCGGGACAGGGGGTAGGTACGAGCAGTACTTC. The V call is TRBV11-1, the J call TRBJ2-7, with TRBD1 matching over 11 bases. This CDR3 region has 15 residues. Trimming at V came to 5 bases and at J to 4 bases, leaving 7 bases not matched to a gene. Per germline, CDR1 SGHAT and CDR2 FQDESV (reference sequence).